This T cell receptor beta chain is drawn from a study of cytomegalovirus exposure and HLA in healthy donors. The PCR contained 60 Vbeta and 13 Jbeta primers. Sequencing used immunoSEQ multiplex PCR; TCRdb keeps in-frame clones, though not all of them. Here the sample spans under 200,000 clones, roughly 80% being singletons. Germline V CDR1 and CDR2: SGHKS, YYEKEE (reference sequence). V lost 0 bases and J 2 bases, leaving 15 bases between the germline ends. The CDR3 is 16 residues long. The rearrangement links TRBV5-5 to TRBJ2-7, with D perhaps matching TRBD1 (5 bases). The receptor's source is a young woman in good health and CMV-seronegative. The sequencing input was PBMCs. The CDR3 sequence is CASSLVQGQTTYEQYV. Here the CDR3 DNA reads TGTGCCAGCAGCTTGGTTCAGGGTCAAACTACCTACGAGCAGTACGTC.